This T cell receptor beta chain was sequenced for a study of blood T cell repertoires in COVID-19. Study-level background: Whether acute or convalescent, the COVID-19 samples came from the United States, Italy and Spain. Sources were T cells, B-cell-depleted T cells, or PBMCs; the material itself was cDNA or gDNA.

This CDR3 comprises 14 residues. V lost 3 bases and J 4 bases, leaving 13 bases between the germline ends. The germline V gene encodes CDR1 SGHRS and CDR2 YFSETQ. Original methodology: Counts of nucleated cells, estimated from reference gene primer amplification, were obtained. Clones were read by immunoSEQ multiplex PCR, and TCRdb kept only the in-frame ones, dropping some. V and J calls and clone size are as listed in that table; D and trimming were resolved from the DNA. In the table there are just over 50,000 clones, around 86% of which are singletons. This chain uses TRBV5-1 with TRBJ2-5; possibly TRBD1 for D (5 bases). The sequencing sample was made of peripheral blood. This clonotype originated in a man between 65 and 85 years old with acute or convalescent COVID-19. CDR3 bases: TGCGCCAGCAGCTATACAGGCTTTGGAGAGACCCAGTACTTC. Amino acid sequence: CASSYTGFGETQYF.